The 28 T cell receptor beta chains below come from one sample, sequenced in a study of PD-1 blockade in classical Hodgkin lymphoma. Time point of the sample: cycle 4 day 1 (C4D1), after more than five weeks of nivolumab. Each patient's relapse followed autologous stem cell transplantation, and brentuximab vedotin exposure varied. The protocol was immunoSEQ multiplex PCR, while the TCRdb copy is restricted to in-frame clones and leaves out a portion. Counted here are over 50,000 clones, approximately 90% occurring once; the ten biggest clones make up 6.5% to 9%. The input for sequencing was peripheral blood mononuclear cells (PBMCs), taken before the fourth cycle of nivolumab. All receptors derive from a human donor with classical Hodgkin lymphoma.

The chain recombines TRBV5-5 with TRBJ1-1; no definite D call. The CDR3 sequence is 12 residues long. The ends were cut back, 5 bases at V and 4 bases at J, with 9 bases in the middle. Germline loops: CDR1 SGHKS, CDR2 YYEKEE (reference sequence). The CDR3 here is CASSSRSTEAFF. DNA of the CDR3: TGTGCCAGCAGTTCTCGATCCACTGAAGCTTTCTTT.

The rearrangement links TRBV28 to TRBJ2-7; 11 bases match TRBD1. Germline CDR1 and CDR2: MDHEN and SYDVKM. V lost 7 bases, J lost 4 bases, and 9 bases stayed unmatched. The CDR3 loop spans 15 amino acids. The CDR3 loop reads CASKIPGTGGYEQYF. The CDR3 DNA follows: TGTGCCAGCAAGATTCCCGGGACAGGGGGTTACGAGCAGTACTTC.

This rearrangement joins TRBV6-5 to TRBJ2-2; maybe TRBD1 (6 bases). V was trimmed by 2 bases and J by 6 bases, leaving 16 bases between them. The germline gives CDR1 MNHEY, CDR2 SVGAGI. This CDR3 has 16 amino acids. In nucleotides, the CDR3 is TGTGCCAGCAGTTACAACACAGGGACGTCCGCCGGGGAGCTGTTTTTT. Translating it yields CASSYNTGTSAGELFF.

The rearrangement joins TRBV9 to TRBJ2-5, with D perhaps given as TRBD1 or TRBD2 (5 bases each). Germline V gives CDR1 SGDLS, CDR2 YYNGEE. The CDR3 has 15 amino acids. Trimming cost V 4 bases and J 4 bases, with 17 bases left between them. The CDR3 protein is CASSTRPGARETQYF. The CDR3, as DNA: TGTGCCAGCAGCACGCGACCCGGGGCAAGAGAGACCCAGTACTTC.

The CDR3 DNA sequence: TGCGCCAGCAGTCAAGGGCCCGCCAAAAACATTCAGTACTTC. Translation: CASSQGPAKNIQYF. The chain recombines TRBV23-1 with TRBJ2-4; the D is unclear. TRBV23-1 is classed as an ORF, of uncertain function. The V gene lost 2 bases and the J gene lost 1 base, with 6 bases spanning the gap. The CDR3 covers 14 residues.

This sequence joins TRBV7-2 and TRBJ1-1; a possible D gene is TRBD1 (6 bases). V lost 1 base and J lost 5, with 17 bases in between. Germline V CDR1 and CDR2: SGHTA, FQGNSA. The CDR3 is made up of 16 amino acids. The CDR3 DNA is TGTGCCAGCAGCTTAGAGAGGCAGGGGTGGGAAACTGAAGCTTTCTTT. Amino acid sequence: CASSLERQGWETEAFF.

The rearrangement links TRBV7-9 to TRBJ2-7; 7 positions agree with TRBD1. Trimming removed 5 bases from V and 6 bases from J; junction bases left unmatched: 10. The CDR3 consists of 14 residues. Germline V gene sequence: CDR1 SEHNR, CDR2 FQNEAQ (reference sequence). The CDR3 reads CASSPDRVNGEQYF. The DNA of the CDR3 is TGTGCCAGCAGCCCAGACAGGGTTAATGGCGAGCAGTACTTC. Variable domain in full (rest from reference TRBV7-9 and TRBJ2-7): DTGVSQNPRHKITKRGQNVTFRCDPISEHNRLYWYRQTLGQGPEFLTYFQNEAQLEKSRLLSDRFSAERPKGSFSTLEIQRTEQGDSAMYLCASSPDRVNGEQYFGPGTRLTVT.

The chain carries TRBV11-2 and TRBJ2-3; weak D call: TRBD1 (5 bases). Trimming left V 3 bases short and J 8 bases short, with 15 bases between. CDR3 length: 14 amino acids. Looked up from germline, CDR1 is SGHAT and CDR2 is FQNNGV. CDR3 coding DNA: TGTGCCAGCAGCTTGGGTCTTCGGCAGGGTACGCAGTATTTT. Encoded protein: CASSLGLRQGTQYF.

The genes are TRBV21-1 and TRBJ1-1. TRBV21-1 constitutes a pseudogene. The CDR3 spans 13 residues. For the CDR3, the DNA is TGTGCCAGCAGCCACTTGGGGAACACTGAAGCTTTCTTT. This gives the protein CASSHLGNTEAFF.

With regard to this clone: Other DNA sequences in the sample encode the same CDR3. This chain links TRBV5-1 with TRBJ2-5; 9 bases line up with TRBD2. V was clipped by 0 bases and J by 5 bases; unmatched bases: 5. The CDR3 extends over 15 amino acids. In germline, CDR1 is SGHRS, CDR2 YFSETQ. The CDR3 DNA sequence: TGCGCCAGCAGCTTGGGGCGGGGGGGCCAGGAGACCCAGTACTTC. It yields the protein CASSLGRGGQETQYF.

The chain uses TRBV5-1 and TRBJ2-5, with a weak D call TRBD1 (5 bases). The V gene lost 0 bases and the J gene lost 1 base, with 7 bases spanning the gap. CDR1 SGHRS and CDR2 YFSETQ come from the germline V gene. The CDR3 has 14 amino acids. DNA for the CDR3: TGCGCCAGCAGCTTGGTGGGGCTCCAAGAGACCCAGTACTTC. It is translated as CASSLVGLQETQYF.

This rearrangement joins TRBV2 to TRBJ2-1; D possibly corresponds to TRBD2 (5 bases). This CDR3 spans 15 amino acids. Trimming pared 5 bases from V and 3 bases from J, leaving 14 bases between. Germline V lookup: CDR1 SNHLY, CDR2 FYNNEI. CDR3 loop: CASSLSGPYYNEQFF. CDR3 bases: TGTGCCAGCAGTTTAAGCGGACCATACTACAATGAGCAGTTCTTC.

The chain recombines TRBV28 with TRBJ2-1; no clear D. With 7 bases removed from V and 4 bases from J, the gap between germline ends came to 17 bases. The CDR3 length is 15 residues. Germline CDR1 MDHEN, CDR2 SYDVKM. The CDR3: CASTLMGLGYNEQFF. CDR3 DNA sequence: TGTGCCAGCACCCTTATGGGGTTAGGTTACAATGAGCAGTTCTTC.

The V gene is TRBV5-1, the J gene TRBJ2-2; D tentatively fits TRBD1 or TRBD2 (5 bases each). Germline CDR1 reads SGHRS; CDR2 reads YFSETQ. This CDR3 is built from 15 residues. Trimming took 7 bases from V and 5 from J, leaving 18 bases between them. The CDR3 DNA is TGCGCCAGCCACCGGGACCTCTCTTCTACCGGGGAGCTGTTTTTT. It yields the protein CASHRDLSSTGELFF.

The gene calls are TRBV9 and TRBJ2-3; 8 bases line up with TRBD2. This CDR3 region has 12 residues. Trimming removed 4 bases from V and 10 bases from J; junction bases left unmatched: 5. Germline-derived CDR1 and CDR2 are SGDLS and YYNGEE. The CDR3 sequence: CASSPGGQPQYF. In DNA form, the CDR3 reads TGTGCCAGCAGCCCGGGGGGGCAGCCGCAGTATTTT.

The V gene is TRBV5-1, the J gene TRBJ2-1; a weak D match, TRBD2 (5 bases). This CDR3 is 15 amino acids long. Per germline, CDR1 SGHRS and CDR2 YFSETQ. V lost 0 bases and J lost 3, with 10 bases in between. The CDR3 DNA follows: TGCGCCAGCAGCTTGGCCCCCGGACTCTACAATGAGCAGTTCTTC. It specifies CASSLAPGLYNEQFF.

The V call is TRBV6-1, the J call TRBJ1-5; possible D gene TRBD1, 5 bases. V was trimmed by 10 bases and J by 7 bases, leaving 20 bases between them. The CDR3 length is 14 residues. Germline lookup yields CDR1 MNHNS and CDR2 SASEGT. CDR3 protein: CATFAGGTGQPQHF. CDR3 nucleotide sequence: TGTGCCACCTTTGCGGGGGGGACCGGGCAGCCCCAGCATTTT.

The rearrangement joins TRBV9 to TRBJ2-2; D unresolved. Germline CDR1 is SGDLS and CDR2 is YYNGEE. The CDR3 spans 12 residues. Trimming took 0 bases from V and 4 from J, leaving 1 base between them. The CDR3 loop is CASSVGTGELFF. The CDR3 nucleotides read TGTGCCAGCAGCGTAGGCACCGGGGAGCTGTTTTTT.

CDR3 residues: CASSSQGRKFTDTQYF. The CDR3 nucleotides read TGCGCCAGCAGCTCCCAGGGTAGAAAGTTCACAGATACGCAGTATTTT. This chain uses TRBV5-1 with TRBJ2-3; D might be TRBD1 (5 bases). The germline V and J ends were trimmed by 3 bases and 2 bases, with 16 bases remaining between them. CDR3 length: 16 residues. The V gene's germline CDR1 is SGHRS and CDR2 YFSETQ.

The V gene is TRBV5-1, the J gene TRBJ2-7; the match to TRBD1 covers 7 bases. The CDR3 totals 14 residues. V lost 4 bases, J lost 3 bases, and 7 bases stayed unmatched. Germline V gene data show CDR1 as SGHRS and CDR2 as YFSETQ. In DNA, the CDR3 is TGCGCCAGCAGCCCAGGGGGTGCCGTCTACGAGCAGTACTTC. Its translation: CASSPGGAVYEQYF.

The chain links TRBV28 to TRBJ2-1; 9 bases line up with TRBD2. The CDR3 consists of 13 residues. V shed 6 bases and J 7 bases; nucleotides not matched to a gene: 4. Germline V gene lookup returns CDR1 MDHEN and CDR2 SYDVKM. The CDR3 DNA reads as TGTGCCAGCAGCCTCGCGGGGGGGAATGAGCAGTTCTTC. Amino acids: CASSLAGGNEQFF.

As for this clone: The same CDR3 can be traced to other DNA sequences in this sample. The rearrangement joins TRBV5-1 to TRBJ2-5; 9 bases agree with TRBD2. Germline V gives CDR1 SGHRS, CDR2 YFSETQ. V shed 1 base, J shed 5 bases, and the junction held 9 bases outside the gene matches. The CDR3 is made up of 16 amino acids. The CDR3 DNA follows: TGCGCCAGCAGCTTGATCGGGCGGGGGGGGGCGGAGACCCAGTACTTC. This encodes CASSLIGRGGAETQYF.

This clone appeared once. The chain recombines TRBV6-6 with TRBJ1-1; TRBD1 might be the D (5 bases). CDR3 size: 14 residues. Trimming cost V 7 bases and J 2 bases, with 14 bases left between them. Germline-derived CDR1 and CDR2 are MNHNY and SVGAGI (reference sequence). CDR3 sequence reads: CASKRQTLNTEAFF. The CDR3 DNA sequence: TGTGCCAGCAAAAGACAGACCCTAAACACTGAAGCTTTCTTT.

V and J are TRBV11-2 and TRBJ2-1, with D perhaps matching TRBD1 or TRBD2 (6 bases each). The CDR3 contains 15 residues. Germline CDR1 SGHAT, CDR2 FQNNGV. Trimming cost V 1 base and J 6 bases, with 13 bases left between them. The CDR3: CASSLAGARVNEQFF. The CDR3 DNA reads TGTGCCAGCAGCTTAGCGGGGGCAAGAGTCAATGAGCAGTTCTTC. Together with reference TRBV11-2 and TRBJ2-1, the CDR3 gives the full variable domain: EAGVAQSPRYKIIEKRQSVAFWCNPISGHATLYWYQQILGQGPKLLIQFQNNGVVDDSQLPKDRFSAERLKGVDSTLKIQPAKLEDSAVYLCASSLAGARVNEQFFGPGTRLTVL.

CDR3 coding DNA: TGTGCCTGGAGTGAAGTCCCGGGCTCCGAGCAGTACTTC. It encodes CAWSEVPGSEQYF. This chain uses TRBV30 with TRBJ2-7; unclear D gene. V gave up 1 base and J gave up 6 bases, with 13 bases separating them. Germline V gene lookup returns CDR1 GTSNPN and CDR2 SVGIG (reference sequence). The CDR3 sequence is 13 residues long.

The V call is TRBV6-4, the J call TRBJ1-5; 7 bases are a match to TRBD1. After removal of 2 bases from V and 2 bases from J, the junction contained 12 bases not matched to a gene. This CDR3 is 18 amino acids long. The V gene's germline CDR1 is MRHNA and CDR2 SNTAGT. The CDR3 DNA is TGTGCCAGCAGTGACCCGGGGGAGGGGGCGCGAGGCAATCAGCCCCAGCATTTT. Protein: CASSDPGEGARGNQPQHF.

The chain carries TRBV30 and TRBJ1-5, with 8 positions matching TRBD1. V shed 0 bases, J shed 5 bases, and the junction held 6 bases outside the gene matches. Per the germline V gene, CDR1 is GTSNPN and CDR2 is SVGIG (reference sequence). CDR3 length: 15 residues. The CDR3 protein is CAWSVQDREDQPQHF. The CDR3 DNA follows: TGTGCCTGGAGTGTACAGGACAGGGAGGATCAGCCCCAGCATTTT.

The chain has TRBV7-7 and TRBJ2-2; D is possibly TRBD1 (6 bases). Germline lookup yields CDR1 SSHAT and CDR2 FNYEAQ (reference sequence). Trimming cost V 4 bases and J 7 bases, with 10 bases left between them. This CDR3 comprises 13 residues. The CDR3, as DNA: TGTGCCAGCAGCTCGTCAGGGGTCGGGGAGCTGTTTTTT. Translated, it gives CASSSSGVGELFF. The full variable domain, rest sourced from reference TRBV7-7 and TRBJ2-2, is GAGVSQSPRYKVTKRGQDVTLRCDPISSHATLYWYQQALGQGPEFLTYFNYEAQPDKSGLPSDRFSAERPEGSISTLTIQRTEQRDSAMYRCASSSSGVGELFFGEGSRLTVL.